Following are 26 T cell receptor beta chains from one sample sequenced in a study of regulatory T cells in long-lasting Graves disease. Time point given: persistent/refractory GD, antithyroid drugs over 5 years with positive TRAb. Generation of the TCR library employed RNA extracted from PBMCs. For TCR beta, libraries came from iRepertoire HTBI primers and Arm-PCR of CDR3 regions. TCRdb re-called the multiplex PCR reads through MiXCR, storing one row per CDR3 protein. The sample holds approximately 360,000 distinct CDR3 sequences, roughly 25% seen once. The sequencing used peripheral blood mononuclear cells (PBMCs), collected when the disease was refractory, from a patient treated with antithyroid drugs. Receptors originate from a middle-aged woman with Graves disease.

In this sample, this clonotype turned up a few times. The rearrangement joins TRBV11-2 to TRBJ1-1; 8 bases are shared with TRBD1. V lost 8 bases and J lost 3; bases outside the gene matches: 8. This CDR3 is 14 amino acids long. The V gene's germline CDR1 is SGHAT and CDR2 FQNNGV. CDR3 loop: CASGRGLWDTEAFF. CDR3 nucleotide sequence: TGTGCCAGCGGCAGGGGGCTTTGGGACACTGAAGCTTTCTTT.

Only a few counts were recorded for this clonotype. At one boundary the junction diverges from the germline segment, which might be a read error. This rearrangement joins TRBV15 to TRBJ1-3; 9 bases map to TRBD1. CDR1 and CDR2 (germline): LNHNV, YYDKDF (reference sequence). CDR3 size: 17 residues. The CDR3 nucleotides are TGTGCCACCAGCAGAGAAGGACAGGGGACCTCTGGAAACACCACATATTTT. Encoded protein: CATSREGQGTSGNTTYF. Supplemented by reference TRBV15 and TRBJ1-3, the full variable domain reads DAMVIQNPRYQVTQFGKPVTLSCSQTLNHNVMYWYQQKSSQAPKLLFHYYDKDFNNEADTPDNFQSRRPNTSFCFLDIRSPGLGDTAMYLCATSREGQGTSGNTTYFGEGSWLTVV.

In its sample, this clonotype was seen a few times. This sequence joins TRBV12-3 or TRBV12-4 and TRBJ2-3; D is tentatively TRBD1 or TRBD2 (6 bases each). V lost 6 bases, J lost 4 bases, and 20 bases lay in between. The length of the CDR3 is 16 residues. The CDR3 bases are TGTGCCAGCAGCCGCCGGTCGTACGGGGGCTCAGATACGCAGTATTTT. Translated: CASSRRSYGGSDTQYF.

This clonotype has more than one count but fewer than ten. The chain has TRBV7-3 and TRBJ2-2; TRBD2 agrees at 10 bases. The V gene end was trimmed by 2 bases and the J gene end by 1 base; junction bases not matched to a gene: 4. This CDR3 has 17 residues. Looked up from germline, CDR1 is SGHTA and CDR2 is FQGTGA. CDR3 amino acids: CASSLDSSGGNTGELFF. The CDR3 DNA follows: TGTGCCAGCAGCTTAGATTCTAGCGGGGGGAACACCGGGGAGCTGTTTTTT. The full variable domain, completed using reference TRBV7-3 and TRBJ2-2, is GAGVSQTPSNKVTEKGKYVELRCDPISGHTALYWYRQSLGQGPEFLIYFQGTGAADDSGLPNDRFFAVRPEGSVSTLKIQRTERGDSAVYLCASSLDSSGGNTGELFFGEGSRLTVL.

Ten or more counts support this clonotype. The gene calls are TRBV7-6 and TRBJ2-3; the D is unclear. Germline values: CDR1 SGHVS, CDR2 FNYEAQ. The CDR3 is made up of 13 amino acids. The V gene lost 1 base and the J gene lost 7 bases, with 9 bases spanning the gap. The CDR3 spells CASSLEATYTQYF. CDR3 DNA sequence: TGTGCCAGCAGCTTAGAAGCAACCTATACGCAGTATTTT. The full variable domain, rest sourced from reference TRBV7-6 and TRBJ2-3, is GAGVSQSPRYKVTKRGQDVALRCDPISGHVSLYWYRQALGQGPEFLTYFNYEAQQDKSGLPNDRFSAERPEGSISTLTIQRTEQRDSAMYRCASSLEATYTQYFGPGTRLTVL.

This chain joins TRBV29-1 and TRBJ1-3; D ambiguous. CDR1 SQVTM and CDR2 ANQGSEA come from the germline V gene. The germline V and J ends were trimmed by 6 bases and 0 bases, with 6 bases remaining between them. This CDR3 has 12 amino acids. The CDR3 sequence is CSVASSGNTIYF. The DNA for the CDR3 is TGCAGCGTCGCTAGCTCTGGAAACACCATATATTTT.

This clonotype was recorded at least ten times. V gene TRBV29-1 combines with J gene TRBJ1-4; possible D gene TRBD1, 5 bases. CDR3 length: 15 residues. V dropped 4 bases and J dropped 2 bases, with 14 bases sitting between them. The V gene's germline CDR1 is SQVTM and CDR2 ANQGSEA. For the CDR3, the DNA is TGCAGCGTTGGATCCGGGGGTTCGACTAATGAAAAACTGTTTTTT. It codes for CSVGSGGSTNEKLFF.

This clonotype was recorded a few times. The J gene is TRBJ2-5, the V gene TRBV11-2; the match to TRBD2 covers 16 bases. CDR3 size: 19 residues. With V trimmed by 7 bases and J by 5 bases, 16 bases remained unmatched. The germline CDR1 and CDR2 sequences are SGHAT and FQNNGV. In DNA form, the CDR3 reads TGTGCCAGCATCAACACCGGGACTAGCGGGAGGGCCTCGATCGAGACCCAGTACTTC. Translated: CASINTGTSGRASIETQYF.

About this clonotype itself: It may be a read error: a sequence one base away is much more abundant. The chain links TRBV2 to TRBJ2-7; TRBD1 matches at 8 bases. Germline V gene lookup returns CDR1 SNHLY and CDR2 FYNNEI. This CDR3 spans 14 amino acids. The DNA of the CDR3 is TGTGCCAGCAGTGATAGGACAGGGTCTAGCGAGCAGCACTTC. Residues: CASSDRTGSSEQHF.

This clonotype was counted many times. The rearrangement uses TRBV20-1 and TRBJ2-5; 7 bases are shared with TRBD2. The CDR3 runs to 12 residues. V lost 5 bases, J lost 4 bases, and 4 bases stayed unmatched. CDR1 and CDR2 (germline): DFQATT, SNEGSKA (reference sequence). The CDR3 loop reads CSAWAGVETQYF. The CDR3, as DNA: TGCAGTGCTTGGGCGGGAGTAGAGACCCAGTACTTC.

This clonotype was recorded at least ten times. The CDR3 sequence: CASRRDRGLETQYF. In DNA, the CDR3 is TGTGCCAGCAGAAGGGACAGGGGGCTTGAGACCCAGTACTTC. The V call is TRBV2, the J call TRBJ2-5; 12 bases fit TRBD1. V dropped 6 bases and J dropped 5; count of bases not matched to a gene: 4. The germline gives CDR1 SNHLY, CDR2 FYNNEI. The CDR3 is 14 residues long.

This clonotype has a count of ten or more. The chain couples TRBV27 to TRBJ1-4, with 11 bases fitting TRBD1. In germline, CDR1 is MNHEY, CDR2 SMNVEV (reference sequence). Germline trimming cut 5 bases from V and 7 bases from J; bases unmatched to any gene: 12. The CDR3 runs to 17 residues. The CDR3 sequence: CASSTRTGGLIFEKLFF. Written as DNA, the CDR3 is TGTGCCAGCAGTACCCGGACAGGGGGCCTGATATTTGAAAAACTGTTTTTT.

The V and J genes are TRBV27 and TRBJ2-5; D gene uncertain. Deletions cut 10 bases from V and 2 bases from J, with 5 bases between. This CDR3 region has 10 residues. From germline, CDR1 is MNHEY and CDR2 SMNVEV (reference sequence). The CDR3 region is CATQQETQYF. CDR3 DNA sequence: TGTGCCACACAGCAAGAGACCCAGTACTTC.

This clonotype was counted between two and nine times. V and J are TRBV20-1 and TRBJ2-7; no firm D call. Germline CDR1 DFQATT, CDR2 SNEGSKA (reference sequence). Trimming took 6 bases from V and 2 from J, leaving 11 bases between them. This CDR3 has 12 amino acids. This CDR3 reads CSAIRYPYEQYF. The CDR3 DNA is TGCAGTGCCATCAGGTACCCCTACGAGCAGTACTTC.

This clonotype was counted only a few times. The chain has TRBV12-3 or TRBV12-4 and TRBJ2-6, with 10 positions matching TRBD1. The CDR3 runs 17 residues. Trimming cost V 6 bases and J 3 bases; bases outside gene matches: 8. This CDR3 is CASRRDRGFVGANVLTF. CDR3 nucleotides: TGTGCCAGCAGGAGGGACAGGGGTTTTGTTGGGGCCAACGTCCTGACTTTC.

This chain joins TRBV28 and TRBJ2-7; the match to TRBD2 covers 11 bases. The germline gives CDR1 MDHEN, CDR2 SYDVKM. The CDR3 covers 15 residues. Trimming took 1 base from V and 6 from J; bases not matched to a gene: 5. The DNA of the CDR3 is TGTGCCAGCAGTTTATTAACTAGCGGGAGATCCGAGCAGTACTTC. Translation gives CASSLLTSGRSEQYF. The full variable domain, completed using reference TRBV28 and TRBJ2-7, is DVKVTQSSRYLVKRTGEKVFLECVQDMDHENMFWYRQDPGLGLRLIYFSYDVKMKEKGDIPEGYSVSREKKERFSLILESASTNQTSMYLCASSLLTSGRSEQYFGPGTRLTVT.

This clonotype was seen more than once but under ten times. The chain employs TRBV19 and TRBJ1-2; D unclear. Germline loops: CDR1 LNHDA, CDR2 SQIVND (reference sequence). V was trimmed by 4 bases and J by 4 bases, leaving 7 bases between them. The CDR3 runs 12 residues. CDR3 amino acids: CASSSRFYGYTF. CDR3 nucleotide sequence: TGTGCCAGTAGTAGCAGATTCTATGGCTACACCTTC.

This clonotype was counted at least ten times. V gene TRBV28 combines with J gene TRBJ1-1; D is unclear. V gave up 10 bases and J gave up 0 bases, with 6 bases separating them. The CDR3 is 11 amino acids. Germline V gene data show CDR1 as MDHEN and CDR2 as SYDVKM. The CDR3 DNA reads as TGTGCCACCGGATTGAACACTGAAGCTTTCTTT. It yields the protein CATGLNTEAFF.

This clonotype was detected only a few times. This chain joins TRBV18 and TRBJ1-1; D is possibly TRBD1 (6 bases). Germline CDR1 reads KGHSH; CDR2 reads LQKENI. V lost 6 bases and J lost 0, with 8 bases in between. The CDR3 loop spans 13 amino acids. CDR3 residues: CASSAGVNTEAFF. CDR3 DNA sequence: TGTGCCAGCTCCGCAGGGGTGAACACTGAAGCTTTCTTT.

This chain connects TRBV28 to TRBJ1-2, with unresolved D. With 5 bases removed from V and 7 bases from J, the gap between germline ends came to 14 bases. The CDR3 loop spans 13 amino acids. CDR1 MDHEN and CDR2 SYDVKM come from the germline V gene. The CDR3 region has the DNA TGTGCCAGCAGTCCCCTTAATGAGGGTGGCTACACCTTC. This codes for CASSPLNEGGYTF.

Only a few counts were recorded for this clonotype. Germline is not matched at one junction end, which may reflect a read error. The chain links TRBV3-1 to TRBJ1-2; 9 positions agree with TRBD1. The CDR3 is made up of 14 amino acids. Germline V gene sequence: CDR1 LGHDT, CDR2 YNNKEL (reference sequence). Here the CDR3 reads CASSPRDRDYSYTF. Here the CDR3 DNA reads TGTGCCAGCAGCCCGAGGGACAGGGACTATAGCTACACCTTC.

This clonotype has only a few counts. The J gene is TRBJ2-2, the V gene TRBV11-2; D perhaps matches TRBD1 (5 bases). This CDR3 spans 19 amino acids. Germline values: CDR1 SGHAT, CDR2 FQNNGV. V lost 6 bases, J lost 1 base, and 24 bases lay in between. As DNA, the CDR3 is TGTGCCAGCAGATCGTCGCCAGGGCGGTCCAACGAGAACACCGGGGAGCTGTTTTTT. Its protein is CASRSSPGRSNENTGELFF.

This clonotype was seen at least ten times. The gene calls are TRBV15 and TRBJ1-4; no clear D gene. Germline values: CDR1 LNHNV, CDR2 YYDKDF (reference sequence). The CDR3 sequence is 21 residues long. Trimming took 3 bases from V and 5 from J, leaving 31 bases between them. The CDR3 region is CATSRGSIAGLDPFFNEKLFF. The CDR3 DNA sequence: TGTGCCACCAGCAGGGGAAGTATCGCCGGTCTGGACCCATTTTTCAATGAAAAACTGTTTTTT.

V and J are TRBV20-1 and TRBJ2-1; 12 positions match TRBD1. CDR1 and CDR2 (germline): DFQATT, SNEGSKA (reference sequence). This CDR3 region has 15 residues. V lost 5 bases, J lost 8 bases, and 10 bases stayed unmatched. CDR3 region: CSAFRAGQGADEQFF. CDR3 nucleotide sequence: TGCAGTGCTTTCCGAGCGGGACAGGGGGCGGATGAGCAGTTCTTC.

This clonotype occurred many times. The chain employs TRBV6-5 and TRBJ2-7; the D is unclear. CDR1 and CDR2 (germline): MNHEY, SVGAGI. The V gene lost 2 bases and the J gene lost 3 bases, with 8 bases spanning the gap. The CDR3 covers 13 residues. CDR3 amino acids: CASSYSWRYEQYF. DNA of the CDR3: TGTGCCAGCAGTTACAGCTGGCGCTACGAGCAGTACTTC.

This clonotype was observed a few times. CDR3 sequence: CASSEGDRGYTGELFF. Here the CDR3 DNA reads TGTGCCAGCAGCGAAGGGGATAGAGGTTACACCGGGGAGCTGTTTTTT. The chain is built from TRBV11-2 and TRBJ2-2; possible D gene TRBD1, 5 bases. The CDR3 totals 16 residues. V lost 5 bases, J lost 3 bases, and 16 bases lay in between. The germline gives CDR1 SGHAT, CDR2 FQNNGV.